The rows below give T cell receptor beta chains drawn from one sample of a study of blood T cell repertoires in COVID-19. Here immunoSEQ multiplex PCR was the method, and the copy in TCRdb shows in-frame clones only, minus some. The table has 250,000 to 300,000 clones, 75% to 90% seen once. What was sequenced was peripheral blood. The receptors shown here come from a woman between 55 and 75 years old with acute or convalescent COVID-19. Each CDR3 is given with its conserved first and last residue. Each record gives: clone size, J gene, V gene, CDR3 protein. The size entry is marked missing in some rows and otherwise reads once, few, many or a size class.

>NA|TRBJ1-2|TRBV6-1
CASSEIDSSGTGYGYTF
>once|TRBJ1-2|TRBV18
CASSPRQSDGYTF
>NA|TRBJ1-1|TRBV28
CASSPSTASGAFF
>NA|TRBJ1-3|TRBV5-1
CASSFIGDGSGNTIYF
>NA|TRBJ1-5|TRBV28
CASSLISVGTGSQPQHF
>NA|TRBJ2-4|TRBV4-3
CASSQEQADKNIQYF
>NA|TRBJ1-5|TRBV10-3
CAISWDSPNQPQHF
>NA|TRBJ1-4|TRBV11-2
CASSLDGDRNEKLFF
>NA|TRBJ2-3|TRBV16
CASSQTGQGTDTQYF
>NA|TRBJ2-7|TRBV27
CASSLTGNYEQYF
>once|TRBJ2-3|TRBV4-3
CASSQVSGIPDTQYF
>once|TRBJ2-2|TRBV3-1/TRBV3-2
CASSQGSTVNTGELFF
>NA|TRBJ2-5|TRBV7-2
CASSLDTGGGETQYF
>NA|TRBJ1-1|TRBV5-1
CASSPSTGGTTEAFF
>NA|TRBJ2-1|TRBV6-2/TRBV6-3
CASSHPGGEFSYNEQFF
>NA|TRBJ2-2|TRBV7-2
CASSSIAGGQTGELFF
>NA|TRBJ1-1|TRBV6-5
CASRLDDRGYTEAFF
>NA|TRBJ2-3|TRBV3-1/TRBV3-2
CASSPFWRGASTDTQYF
>NA|TRBJ1-5|TRBV7-6
CASSLSGGRGVCQPQHF
>NA|TRBJ2-1|TRBV28
CASTAGSAYNEQFF
>NA|TRBJ1-2|TRBV28
CASTLSGVNYGYTF
>NA|TRBJ2-4|TRBV28
CASSSYTGDIQYF
>once|TRBJ2-3|TRBV6-1
CASSVIGGFSTDTQYF
>NA|TRBJ1-2|TRBV27
CASSSPGQGHYGYTF
>NA|TRBJ1-5|TRBV19
CASSNRPGQARNQPQHF
>NA|TRBJ1-5|TRBV14
CASSQVGQGPQHF
>NA|TRBJ1-2|TRBV6-4
CASSDSGQEAHYGYTF
>NA|TRBJ2-1|TRBV19
CASSIENPKEQFF
>NA|TRBJ1-5|TRBV19
CASSISTSNQPQHF
>NA|TRBJ2-3|TRBV5-1
CASSLAGSGVDTQYF